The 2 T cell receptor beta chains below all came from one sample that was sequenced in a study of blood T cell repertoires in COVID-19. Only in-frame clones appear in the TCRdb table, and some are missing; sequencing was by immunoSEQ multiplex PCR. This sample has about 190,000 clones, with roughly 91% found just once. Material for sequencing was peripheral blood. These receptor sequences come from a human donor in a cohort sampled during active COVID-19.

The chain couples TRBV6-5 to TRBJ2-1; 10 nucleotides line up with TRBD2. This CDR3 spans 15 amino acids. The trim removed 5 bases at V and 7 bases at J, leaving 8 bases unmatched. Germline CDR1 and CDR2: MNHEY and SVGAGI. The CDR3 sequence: CASSLGTSVLNEQFF. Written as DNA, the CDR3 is TGTGCCAGCAGTCTCGGGACTAGCGTTTTAAATGAGCAGTTCTTC.

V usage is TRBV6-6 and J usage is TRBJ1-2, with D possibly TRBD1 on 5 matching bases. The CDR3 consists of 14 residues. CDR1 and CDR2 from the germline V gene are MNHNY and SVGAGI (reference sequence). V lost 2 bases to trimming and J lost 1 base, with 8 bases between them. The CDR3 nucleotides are TGTGCCAGCAGTTACAAGGGACTTAACTATGGCTACACCTTC. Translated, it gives CASSYKGLNYGYTF.